The 20 T cell receptor beta chains below all came from one sample that was sequenced in a study of control samples from healthy donors and cancer patients. The method was immunoSEQ multiplex PCR; TCRdb's version includes in-frame clones alone and lacks a portion of them. This sample has 110,000 to 150,000 clones, with less than 90% found just once. Sequenced: blood. The receptor source for this set is a woman aged 25 to 39 in good health.

The chain couples TRBV7-2 to TRBJ2-1; 9 nucleotides align to TRBD2. After removal of 2 bases from V and 1 base from J, the junction contained 3 bases not matched to a gene. Germline loops: CDR1 SGHTA, CDR2 FQGNSA. The CDR3 is 16 amino acids. The CDR3 loop reads CASSLRGGASYNEQFF. CDR3 DNA: TGTGCCAGCAGCTTACGCGGGGGGGCTTCCTACAATGAGCAGTTCTTC.

The chain employs TRBV2 and TRBJ2-1, with D perhaps matching TRBD2 (5 bases). In germline, CDR1 is SNHLY, CDR2 FYNNEI. V gave up 6 bases and J gave up 2 bases, with 17 bases separating them. This CDR3 spans 16 amino acids. This CDR3 is CASSPVGGLTYNEQFF. DNA of the CDR3: TGTGCCAGCAGCCCGGTCGGCGGGCTGACCTACAATGAGCAGTTCTTC.

This clone was counted a single time. V gene TRBV3-1 (or the pseudogene TRBV3-2) combines with J gene TRBJ2-5, with D perhaps TRBD1 or TRBD2 (5 bases each). The CDR3 runs to 12 residues. Germline V gives CDR1 LGHDT, CDR2 YNNKEL (reference sequence). Trimming stripped 5 bases from V and 1 base from J, with 5 bases between. In DNA, the CDR3 is TGTGCCAGCAGCGGGACCCAAGAGACCCAGTACTTC. It codes for CASSGTQETQYF.

This chain uses TRBV18 with TRBJ1-6, with 9 bases fitting TRBD1. Per germline, CDR1 KGHSH and CDR2 LQKENI. There are 15 residues in the CDR3. V trimming: 3 bases; J trimming: 9 bases; junction bases outside the gene matches: 6. The chain's CDR3 is CASSPSGQGASPLHF. The CDR3 DNA reads TGTGCCAGCTCACCCTCGGGACAGGGAGCTTCACCCCTCCACTTT.

This clone was counted a single time. This chain connects TRBV6-6 to TRBJ2-3; TRBD2 matches at 13 bases. Germline V gene lookup returns CDR1 MNHNY and CDR2 SVGAGI (reference sequence). The CDR3 has 16 residues. With 10 bases clipped from V and 4 bases from J, the junction kept 11 bases outside the gene matches. DNA for the CDR3: TGTGCCATCGAAAAGGGACTAGCGGGATTTGCAGATACGCAGTATTTT. It encodes CAIEKGLAGFADTQYF.

V gene TRBV9 combines with J gene TRBJ2-5, with 11 bases identical to TRBD2. This CDR3 comprises 15 residues. V was clipped by 4 bases and J by 7 bases; unmatched bases: 9. Germline lookup yields CDR1 SGDLS and CDR2 YYNGEE. The CDR3 nucleotides read TGTGCCAGCAGCCCAGGGACTAGCGGACTAGGGACCCAGTACTTC. Translated: CASSPGTSGLGTQYF.

The chain employs TRBV30 and TRBJ1-6; D remains ambiguous. CDR1 is GTSNPN and CDR2 is SVGIG in the germline V gene (reference sequence). This CDR3 spans 16 amino acids. V was clipped by 2 bases and J by 7 bases, with 18 bases between them. CDR3: CAWSTTVPGRNSPLHF. CDR3 DNA sequence: TGTGCCTGGAGTACCACCGTACCGGGCAGAAATTCACCCCTCCACTTT.

The chain links TRBV11-1 to TRBJ2-3, with D perhaps matching TRBD2 (5 bases). From germline, CDR1 is SGHAT and CDR2 FQDESV (reference sequence). V lost 1 base to trimming and J lost 1 base, with 9 bases between them. The CDR3 has 15 amino acids. The CDR3 DNA reads TGTGCCAGCAGCTTAGTGAACGGGGGCACAGATACGCAGTATTTT. It yields the protein CASSLVNGGTDTQYF.

The chain joins TRBV9 to TRBJ1-1, with a tentative D call TRBD1 (5 bases). The CDR3 spans 12 residues. The germline V gene encodes CDR1 SGDLS and CDR2 YYNGEE. The V end was cut by 0 bases, the J end by 6 bases, with 6 bases between. The CDR3: CASSVGGAEAFF. CDR3 nucleotide sequence: TGTGCCAGCAGCGTAGGGGGGGCTGAAGCTTTCTTT. Full variable domain (remainder filled in from reference TRBV9 and TRBJ1-1): DSGVTQTPKHLITATGQRVTLRCSPRSGDLSVYWYQQSLDQGLQFLIQYYNGEERAKGNILERFSAQQFPDLHSELNLSSLELGDSALYFCASSVGGAEAFFGQGTRLTVV.

V gene TRBV5-1 combines with J gene TRBJ2-1; 9 nucleotides match TRBD2. Germline assignment: CDR1 SGHRS and CDR2 YFSETQ. The ends lost 0 bases at V and 7 bases at J; junction bases unmatched: 2. The CDR3 loop spans 14 amino acids. This CDR3 is CASSLGSGSNEQFF. The CDR3 region has the DNA TGCGCCAGCAGCTTGGGTAGCGGGAGTAATGAGCAGTTCTTC.

CDR3 in amino acids: CSARVGEKLFF. The CDR3 DNA reads TGCAGTGCTAGAGTAGGGGAAAAACTGTTTTTT. The chain couples TRBV20-1 to TRBJ1-4; D is uncertain. The CDR3 is made up of 11 amino acids. Trimming shortened V by 1 base and J by 8 bases, and 5 bases separated the two germline ends. Germline loops: CDR1 DFQATT, CDR2 SNEGSKA (reference sequence).

This clone was seen more than once but under ten times. V and J are TRBV7-2 and TRBJ1-2; maybe TRBD1 (6 bases). This CDR3 has 14 residues. V was shortened by 5 bases and J by 8 bases, with 18 bases between the two germline ends. The germline CDR1 and CDR2 sequences are SGHTA and FQGNSA. CDR3 protein: CASSRGGGLGGYTF. The DNA for the CDR3 is TGTGCCAGCAGCCGTGGGGGCGGCCTAGGGGGCTACACCTTC.

This clone was observed a few times. The genes are TRBV6-5 and TRBJ1-4; D gene ambiguous. This CDR3 spans 15 amino acids. Trimming took 6 bases from V and 4 from J, leaving 15 bases between them. Looked up from germline, CDR1 is MNHEY and CDR2 is SVGAGI. CDR3 nucleotide sequence: TGTGCCAGCAGCCTCGGCACCGGAATTAATGAAAAACTGTTTTTT. Residues: CASSLGTGINEKLFF.

The chain employs TRBV18 and TRBJ2-7; D call uncertain. V shed 0 bases and J shed 4 bases, with 10 bases lying between them. This CDR3 contains 14 residues. Per the germline V gene, CDR1 is KGHSH and CDR2 is LQKENI. The CDR3 loop is CASSPPRDTYEQYF. CDR3 bases: TGTGCCAGCTCACCACCAAGGGATACTTACGAGCAGTACTTC.

The CDR3 region has the DNA TGTGCCAGCAGTTTATGGGGCCAGGGGGTACCTGAAGCTTTCTTT. Its translation: CASSLWGQGVPEAFF. V usage is TRBV27 and J usage is TRBJ1-1; 7 bases are a match to TRBD1. Trimming cost V 1 base and J 6 bases; bases outside gene matches: 8. The CDR3 length is 15 residues. Per the germline V gene, CDR1 is MNHEY and CDR2 is SMNVEV (reference sequence).

This chain links TRBV21-1 with TRBJ2-4; the D call of TRBD2 is as the table states it, not checked on the DNA. TRBV21-1 is described as a pseudogene. The CDR3 runs 16 residues. The CDR3: CASSKAPGGITNIQYF. The CDR3 DNA reads as TGTGCCAGCAGCAAAGCGCCCGGGGGAATTACGAACATTCAGTACTTC.

Note on this clone: Sequence at one end of the junction differs from germline and may be a read error. The chain recombines TRBV7-7 with TRBJ1-5; D not resolved. The V gene's germline CDR1 is SSHAT and CDR2 FNYEAQ (reference sequence). CDR3 length: 13 amino acids. The CDR3 loop reads CASSLDPDQPQHF. The CDR3 DNA reads TGTGCTAGCAGCTTAGATCCTGATCAGCCCCAGCATTTT.

The chain uses TRBV19 and TRBJ1-2, with unresolved D. Germline V gene sequence: CDR1 LNHDA, CDR2 SQIVND (reference sequence). V was cut by 6 bases and J by 7 bases, with 24 bases left in between. CDR3 length equals 16 residues. The CDR3 DNA reads TGTGCCAGTAGCGCGTCCCTCATAACAGCCTCCATTGGCTACACCTTC. It specifies CASSASLITASIGYTF.

This clone has a single count. The V gene is TRBV7-8, the J gene TRBJ2-1, with D tentatively TRBD1 (7 bases). The CDR3 covers 15 residues. CDR1 and CDR2 (germline): SGHVS, FQNEAQ. Trimming cost V 5 bases and J 3 bases, with 14 bases left between them. The CDR3 region is CASSRGGGNYNEQFF. Here the CDR3 DNA reads TGTGCCAGCAGCCGAGGAGGGGGCAACTACAATGAGCAGTTCTTC.

This chain uses TRBV7-9 with TRBJ2-7; either TRBD1 or TRBD2 may supply D (5 bases each). V lost 8 bases to trimming and J lost 3 bases, with 14 bases between them. Germline V CDR1 and CDR2: SEHNR, FQNEAQ (reference sequence). The CDR3 length is 13 residues. The CDR3 loop reads CASSRVRDYEQYF. For the CDR3, the DNA is TGTGCCAGCTCGAGGGTCAGGGACTACGAGCAGTACTTC.